The following is a T cell receptor beta chain sequence with its context. Its target is not known. The study ran its PCR with 60 Vbeta and 13 Jbeta primers. Per the original methods: In a later analysis, of some 80 million unique beta chains, roughly 10 million appeared in at least two donors. The method was immunoSEQ multiplex PCR; TCRdb's version includes in-frame clones alone and lacks a portion of them. D and trimming were read from the DNA, whereas the V and J calls and clone size are those reported in that table. Counted here are more than 90,000 clones, around 82% occurring once; the ten biggest clones make up 0.76%. These data originate in a study of cytomegalovirus exposure and HLA in healthy donors. CDR1 and CDR2 (germline): MNHNS, SASEGT. The ends lost 4 bases at V and 3 bases at J; junction bases unmatched: 5. The CDR3 has 15 amino acids. Regarding the study as a whole: Cytomegalovirus-associated status was assigned to 150 to 200 TCR beta chains. Among TCR sequences, most were rare, though some public TCRs appeared in many donors.

At sampling all donors were nominally healthy, likely with unrecorded immune exposures. The sequence derives from a woman in her fifties or sixties in good health and CMV-seronegative. Sequencing was carried out using PBMCs. The chain joins TRBV6-1 to TRBJ2-1, with 8 nucleotides matching TRBD1. The CDR3 spells CASSARGRVYNEQFF. The DNA of the CDR3 is TGTGCCAGCAGTGCCAGGGGGCGAGTCTACAATGAGCAGTTCTTC.